A single sample gave rise to the 13 T cell receptor beta chains below, sequenced in a study of CD8 T cells in Susac syndrome. After extraction with the RNeasy kit, roughly 0.5 to 1 ug of the RNA was reverse transcribed using random hexamers. One entry per CDR3 protein results from TCRdb running MiXCR on the immunoSEQ multiplex PCR reads. Of about 120,000 distinct CDR3 sequences listed, around 94% are singletons. The specimen sequenced was CD8+ T cells from PBMCs. All receptors derive from a human donor with Susac syndrome.

This chain links TRBV3-1 with TRBJ2-2; no firm D call. Germline CDR1 is LGHDT and CDR2 is YNNKEL (reference sequence). Trimming removed 1 base from V and 1 base from J, with 13 bases in between. The CDR3 has 17 residues. CDR3 residues: CASSQVRRQMNTGELFF. The CDR3 coding sequence is TGTGCCAGCAGCCAAGTCCGTCGGCAGATGAACACCGGGGAGCTGTTTTTT.

The rearrangement joins TRBV28 to TRBJ2-3; 9 bases match TRBD1. There are 14 residues in the CDR3. The trim removed 3 bases at V and 6 bases at J, leaving 4 bases unmatched. Germline V gives CDR1 MDHEN, CDR2 SYDVKM. This chain's CDR3 is CASSLDRGLDTQYF. The CDR3 DNA follows: TGTGCCAGCAGTTTGGACAGGGGTCTGGATACGCAGTATTTT. The whole variable domain, remainder taken from reference TRBV28 and TRBJ2-3, is DVKVTQSSRYLVKRTGEKVFLECVQDMDHENMFWYRQDPGLGLRLIYFSYDVKMKEKGDIPEGYSVSREKKERFSLILESASTNQTSMYLCASSLDRGLDTQYFGPGTRLTVL.

The V call is TRBV7-9, the J call TRBJ2-7; D is undetermined. The germline V gene encodes CDR1 SEHNR and CDR2 FQNEAQ (reference sequence). Trimming removed 5 bases at V and 0 bases at J, with 5 bases between. The CDR3 has 12 residues. CDR3 sequence reads: CASSPYSYEQYF. The CDR3 DNA reads TGTGCCAGCAGCCCGTACTCCTACGAGCAGTACTTC.

This chain connects TRBV28 to TRBJ1-4, with 8 bases fitting TRBD1. Germline CDR1 and CDR2: MDHEN and SYDVKM. The length of the CDR3 is 15 residues. V was pared by 5 bases and J by 2 bases, with 4 bases of the junction left unmatched. The CDR3 nucleotides are TGTGCCAGCAGTCTACAGGGGGATACTAATGAAAAACTGTTTTTT. As protein: CASSLQGDTNEKLFF.

The chain has TRBV15 and TRBJ2-5, with 8 bases identical to TRBD2. The V segment lost 3 bases and the J segment 3 bases; nucleotides outside the gene matches: 6. Germline V gene lookup returns CDR1 LNHNV and CDR2 YYDKDF (reference sequence). There are 15 residues in the CDR3. This CDR3 reads CATSRALAGEETQYF. The CDR3, as DNA: TGTGCCACCAGCAGGGCTCTAGCGGGTGAAGAGACCCAGTACTTC.

The rearrangement links TRBV10-3 to TRBJ2-7, with no clear D. This CDR3 comprises 15 residues. V was clipped by 0 bases and J by 6 bases, with 15 bases between them. Per the germline V gene, CDR1 is ENHRY and CDR2 is SYGVKD. CDR3 residues: CAISESTYRAGEQYF. CDR3 coding DNA: TGTGCCATCAGTGAGTCGACCTATAGGGCTGGCGAGCAGTACTTC.

The chain has TRBV9 and TRBJ1-1; D remains ambiguous. Germline V lookup: CDR1 SGDLS, CDR2 YYNGEE. The CDR3 covers 16 residues. V was trimmed by 0 bases and J by 3 bases, leaving 15 bases between them. This CDR3 is CASSVDRTVGDTEAFF. In DNA, the CDR3 is TGTGCCAGCAGCGTAGATAGGACCGTTGGGGACACTGAAGCTTTCTTT.

Only a few counts were recorded for this clonotype. The V and J genes are TRBV7-2 and TRBJ2-7, with 10 bases identical to TRBD1. The CDR3 spans 14 residues. V lost 2 bases to trimming and J lost 7 bases; unmatched junction nucleotides: 5. Germline CDR1 reads SGHTA; CDR2 reads FQGNSA. This chain's CDR3 is CASSLYGQGGEQYF. Here the CDR3 DNA reads TGTGCCAGCAGCTTATACGGACAGGGGGGAGAGCAGTACTTC.

This chain joins TRBV19 and TRBJ1-5; D perhaps matches TRBD1 (5 bases). With 6 bases removed from V and 4 bases from J, the gap between germline ends came to 13 bases. The germline V gene encodes CDR1 LNHDA and CDR2 SQIVND (reference sequence). The CDR3 is made up of 14 amino acids. CDR3 sequence: CASRYRGSNQPQHF. The CDR3 bases are TGTGCCAGTAGGTATCGGGGGTCAAATCAGCCCCAGCATTTT.

This chain connects TRBV6-2 or TRBV6-3 to TRBJ2-2; D unclear. The CDR3 runs to 12 residues. V was cut by 7 bases and J by 4 bases, with 7 bases left in between. Germline V gives CDR1 MNHEY, CDR2 SVGEGT. The CDR3 spells CASINPTGELFF. CDR3 coding DNA: TGTGCCAGCATCAATCCCACCGGGGAGCTGTTTTTT.

The chain has TRBV2 and TRBJ2-1; TRBD2 matches 9 bases. From germline, CDR1 is SNHLY and CDR2 FYNNEI. The V segment lost 6 bases and the J segment 1 base; nucleotides outside the gene matches: 4. The CDR3 contains 15 residues. The CDR3 coding sequence is TGTGCCAGCAGGGGGGGACTAGCTTCCTACAATGAGCAGTTCTTC. Amino acid sequence: CASRGGLASYNEQFF.

V is TRBV5-6 and J is TRBJ2-7; D is undetermined. V was clipped by 5 bases and J by 6 bases, with 15 bases between them. Germline V CDR1 and CDR2: SGHDT, YYEEEE. The CDR3 has 13 amino acids. The CDR3: CASRANPAGEQYF. As DNA, the CDR3 is TGTGCCAGCAGGGCCAACCCGGCCGGCGAGCAGTACTTC.

This chain links TRBV7-2 with TRBJ2-7, with 10 positions matching TRBD2. Per germline, CDR1 SGHTA and CDR2 FQGNSA. The CDR3 spans 17 residues. The trim removed 5 bases at V and 5 bases at J, leaving 15 bases unmatched. CDR3 protein: CASSPTPSGSIYHEQYF. CDR3 DNA: TGTGCCAGCAGCCCTACGCCTAGCGGGAGTATCTACCACGAGCAGTACTTC.